One and the same sample provided the 23 T cell receptor beta chains below, sequenced in a study of PD-L1 blockade in urothelial cancer. Clones were read by immunoSEQ multiplex PCR, and TCRdb kept only the in-frame ones, dropping some. In the table there are 24,000 or so clones, around 88% of which are singletons. Sample: PBMCs, taken around atezolizumab (anti-PD-L1) treatment. The receptors were sampled from a man aged 50 or older with urothelial cancer.

V and J are TRBV6-1 and TRBJ2-7; maybe TRBD2 (6 bases). Germline V gene sequence: CDR1 MNHNS, CDR2 SASEGT. The CDR3 totals 15 residues. Deletions cut 3 bases from V and 3 bases from J, with 15 bases between. CDR3 DNA sequence: TGTGCCAGCAGTGATTATAGCGGAGGATACTACGAGCAGTACTTC. Translated, it gives CASSDYSGGYYEQYF.

This rearrangement joins TRBV30 to TRBJ1-6; D uncertain. The germline CDR1 and CDR2 sequences are GTSNPN and SVGIG (reference sequence). V shed 4 bases and J shed 3 bases, with 10 bases lying between them. The CDR3 loop spans 14 amino acids. The CDR3 nucleotides read TGTGCCTGGATTTCGGACTACTATAATTCACCCCTCCACTTT. Protein: CAWISDYYNSPLHF.

This chain connects TRBV27 to TRBJ2-7; D perhaps matches TRBD1 (8 bases). The CDR3 has 14 residues. Trimming left V 4 bases short and J 4 bases short, with 14 bases between. Germline assignment: CDR1 MNHEY and CDR2 SMNVEV (reference sequence). CDR3 region: CASSWTGREYEQYF. CDR3 nucleotides: TGTGCCAGCAGTTGGACAGGGAGGGAATACGAGCAGTACTTC.

There are a few counts of this clone. CDR3 nucleotide sequence: TGTGCCAGCAGTTATAAGGGGTTCGGCTACACCTTC. It encodes CASSYKGFGYTF. The chain uses TRBV6-5 and TRBJ1-2, with D perhaps matching TRBD1 (5 bases). CDR1 MNHEY and CDR2 SVGAGI come from the germline V gene. This CDR3 has 12 amino acids. Trimming cost V 3 bases and J 8 bases, with 10 bases left between them.

The chain couples TRBV5-4 to TRBJ2-2; TRBD2 matches at 15 bases. There are 19 residues in the CDR3. In germline, CDR1 is SGHNT, CDR2 YYREEE (reference sequence). Trimming at V came to 1 base and at J to 2 bases, leaving 6 bases not matched to a gene. CDR3 region: CASSLPGTSGGINTGELFF. Here the CDR3 DNA reads TGTGCCAGCAGCTTGCCCGGGACTAGCGGGGGGATTAACACCGGGGAGCTGTTTTTT.

The chain recombines TRBV7-2 with TRBJ2-2, with 11 bases matching TRBD2. The CDR3 is 18 amino acids. Germline V gene sequence: CDR1 SGHTA, CDR2 FQGNSA. J gave up 8 bases and V 0 bases, and 11 bases lay outside the gene matches. The CDR3 DNA reads as TGTGCCAGCAGCTTAGCCCCGACTAGCGGGGCGGGGAATGGGGAGCTGTTTTTT. This sequence encodes CASSLAPTSGAGNGELFF.

Remarks on this clone: In the same sample, other DNA sequences code for this CDR3. The chain employs TRBV7-3 and TRBJ1-1; 8 bases align to TRBD1. V dropped 5 bases and J dropped 1; count of bases not matched to a gene: 3. Germline assignment: CDR1 SGHTA and CDR2 FQGTGA. There are 14 residues in the CDR3. CDR3 sequence (DNA): TGTGCCAGCAGCCCAGGACAGGGGAACACTGAAGCTTTCTTT. It is translated as CASSPGQGNTEAFF.

The chain recombines TRBV5-1 with TRBJ2-7; 9 bases map to TRBD1. The CDR3 is made up of 14 amino acids. The V and J ends lost 2 bases and 3 bases, in that order; junction bases with no gene match: 3. The germline V gene has CDR1 SGHRS and CDR2 YFSETQ. The CDR3: CASSFGTGNYEQYF. As DNA, the CDR3 is TGCGCCAGCAGCTTCGGGACAGGGAACTACGAGCAGTACTTC.

The J gene is TRBJ1-1, the V gene TRBV6-4, with a possible D match to TRBD1 (5 bases). The CDR3 runs 14 residues. Germline V CDR1 and CDR2: MRHNA, SNTAGT. V was shortened by 2 bases and J by 4 bases, with 11 bases between the two germline ends. CDR3 nucleotides: TGTGCCAGCAGTGACAGGGGCAAAGGCACTGAAGCTTTCTTT. Translated: CASSDRGKGTEAFF.

This sequence joins TRBV7-2 and TRBJ1-2; 7 bases are a match to TRBD1. CDR3 length: 13 residues. Germline V lookup: CDR1 SGHTA, CDR2 FQGNSA. J lost 8 bases, V lost 3 bases, and 6 bases had no gene match. CDR3 loop: CASSFRQGGGYTF. As DNA, the CDR3 is TGTGCCAGCAGCTTCCGACAGGGAGGCGGCTACACCTTC. Full variable domain (rest looked up from reference TRBV7-2 and TRBJ1-2): GAGVSQSPSNKVTEKGKDVELRCDPISGHTALYWYRQSLGQGLEFLIYFQGNSAPDKSGLPSDRFSAERTGGSVSTLTIQRTQQEDSAVYLCASSFRQGGGYTFGSGTRLTVV.

This rearrangement joins TRBV10-3 to TRBJ2-4; 11 bases match TRBD2. The germline gives CDR1 ENHRY, CDR2 SYGVKD. V dropped 2 bases and J dropped 4; count of bases not matched to a gene: 4. The CDR3 has 16 residues. The CDR3 coding sequence is TGTGCCATCAGTGAGGGCCCTAGCGGGGGGAAAAACATTCAGTACTTC. It translates to CAISEGPSGGKNIQYF.

This rearrangement joins TRBV5-1 to TRBJ1-2; D is possibly TRBD1 (6 bases). In germline, CDR1 is SGHRS, CDR2 YFSETQ. Trimming stripped 0 bases from V and 2 bases from J, with 17 bases between. The CDR3 extends over 17 amino acids. CDR3 sequence (DNA): TGCGCCAGCAGCTTGGCCGGGCCAGGACAGACCAACTATGGCTACACCTTC. Its protein product is CASSLAGPGQTNYGYTF.

The CDR3 bases are TGTGCCATCAGTGAGTTCGACGGGTACACCGGGGAGCTGTTTTTT. This translates into CAISEFDGYTGELFF. The chain joins TRBV10-3 to TRBJ2-2; no clear D gene. Trimming removed 1 base from V and 3 bases from J, with 9 bases in between. The CDR3 contains 15 residues. The germline V gene has CDR1 ENHRY and CDR2 SYGVKD.

The rearrangement links TRBV5-4 to TRBJ1-1; perhaps TRBD1 as D (5 bases). Trimming left V 2 bases short and J 4 bases short, with 12 bases between. This CDR3 spans 14 amino acids. Germline values: CDR1 SGHNT, CDR2 YYREEE (reference sequence). DNA for the CDR3: TGTGCCAGCAGCTTTATAGGTGGGGCCACTGAAGCTTTCTTT. It is translated as CASSFIGGATEAFF.

V usage is TRBV2 and J usage is TRBJ2-3, with 9 bases fitting TRBD2. The CDR3 spans 15 residues. J gave up 0 bases and V 9 bases, and 7 bases lay outside the gene matches. CDR1 is SNHLY and CDR2 is FYNNEI in the germline V gene. CDR3 in amino acids: CARSLTSGSTDTQYF. CDR3 nucleotides: TGTGCCAGATCGTTGACTAGCGGAAGCACAGATACGCAGTATTTT.

This clone was counted between two and nine times. The CDR3 bases are TGTGCCACCATTGTCAGCGGGGGCCCGAACACCGGGGAGCTGTTTTTT. Amino acid sequence: CATIVSGGPNTGELFF. V and J are TRBV6-6 and TRBJ2-2; the match to TRBD2 covers 8 bases. Germline loops: CDR1 MNHNY, CDR2 SVGAGI (reference sequence). This CDR3 spans 16 amino acids. V lost 10 bases, J lost 0 bases, and 10 bases stayed unmatched.

The chain is built from TRBV6-5 and TRBJ2-7; tentatively, D is TRBD2 (7 bases). The CDR3 is 14 residues long. Germline CDR1 is MNHEY and CDR2 is SVGAGI. V gave up 6 bases and J gave up 5 bases, with 17 bases separating them. CDR3 protein: CASRVSWGGNEQYF. CDR3 bases: TGTGCCAGCAGGGTCAGTTGGGGGGGCAACGAGCAGTACTTC.

The CDR3 is CASSLSRDRGYADTQYF. CDR3 nucleotide sequence: TGTGCCAGTAGTTTATCCCGGGACAGGGGGTACGCAGATACGCAGTATTTT. The chain recombines TRBV19 with TRBJ2-3; TRBD1 matches 11 bases. Trimming removed 5 bases from V and 4 bases from J; junction bases left unmatched: 11. From germline, CDR1 is LNHDA and CDR2 SQIVND (reference sequence). CDR3 length equals 17 residues.

As DNA, the CDR3 is TGCAGCGTCCAACAGGGGACCAGGTATGGCTACACCTTC. Its translation: CSVQQGTRYGYTF. The chain employs TRBV29-1 and TRBJ1-2, with TRBD1 identical over 7 bases. V was clipped by 6 bases and J by 5 bases; unmatched bases: 9. CDR1 SQVTM and CDR2 ANQGSEA come from the germline V gene. This CDR3 has 13 residues. The whole variable domain, filled in from reference TRBV29-1 and TRBJ1-2, reads SAVISQKPSRDICQRGTSLTIQCQVDSQVTMMFWYRQQPGQSLTLIATANQGSEATYESGFVIDKFPISRPNLTFSTLTVSNMSPEDSSIYLCSVQQGTRYGYTFGSGTRLTVV.

CDR3 in amino acids: CASSLDGTGAGELFF. The CDR3, as DNA: TGTGCCAGCAGCTTAGACGGGACAGGGGCCGGGGAGCTGTTTTTT. This sequence joins TRBV11-2 and TRBJ2-2; 10 nucleotides match TRBD1. The V gene's germline CDR1 is SGHAT and CDR2 FQNNGV. V lost 0 bases, J lost 6 bases, and 1 base stayed unmatched. CDR3 size: 15 residues.

This chain connects TRBV6-5 to TRBJ2-7; 8 positions agree with TRBD2. CDR1 and CDR2 from the germline V gene are MNHEY and SVGAGI. CDR3 length: 14 residues. V lost 7 bases and J lost 5; bases outside the gene matches: 10. The CDR3 region is CASIGTRPGDEQYF. The DNA for the CDR3 is TGTGCCAGCATTGGGACTAGGCCTGGAGACGAGCAGTACTTC.

This clone was seen just once. J is TRBJ2-7 and V is TRBV15, with 12 bases aligning to TRBD2. CDR3 length: 17 residues. Germline V gives CDR1 LNHNV, CDR2 YYDKDF (reference sequence). V was clipped by 0 bases and J by 1 base; unmatched bases: 4. Here the CDR3 reads CATSRDRGLAGSYEQYF. DNA of the CDR3: TGTGCCACCAGCAGAGATCGGGGACTAGCGGGTTCCTACGAGCAGTACTTC.

V is TRBV19 and J is TRBJ2-4; TRBD2 aligns across 11 bases. The CDR3 length is 17 residues. The germline gives CDR1 LNHDA, CDR2 SQIVND (reference sequence). V lost 3 bases to trimming and J lost 2 bases; unmatched junction nucleotides: 6. The CDR3 nucleotides read TGTGCCAGTAGTATTTTGTTAGCGGGAGGGCCCAAAAACATTCAGTACTTC. Translating gives CASSILLAGGPKNIQYF.